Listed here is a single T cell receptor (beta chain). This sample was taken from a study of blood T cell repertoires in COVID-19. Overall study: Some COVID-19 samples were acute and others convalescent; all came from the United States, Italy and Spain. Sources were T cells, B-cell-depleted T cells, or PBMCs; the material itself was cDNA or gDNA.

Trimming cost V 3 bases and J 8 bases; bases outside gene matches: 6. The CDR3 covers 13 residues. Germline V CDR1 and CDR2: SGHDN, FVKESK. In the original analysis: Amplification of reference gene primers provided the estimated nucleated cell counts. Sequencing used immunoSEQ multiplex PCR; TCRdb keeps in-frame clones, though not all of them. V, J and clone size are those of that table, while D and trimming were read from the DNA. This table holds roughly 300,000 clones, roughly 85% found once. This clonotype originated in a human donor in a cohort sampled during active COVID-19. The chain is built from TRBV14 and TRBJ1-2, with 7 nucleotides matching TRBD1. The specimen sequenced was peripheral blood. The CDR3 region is CASSQTGPTGYTF. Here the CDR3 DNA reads TGTGCCAGCAGCCAGACAGGGCCAACGGGCTACACCTTC.